Presented here are 18 T cell receptor beta chains from one specimen sequenced in a study of T-cell memory formation after mild COVID-19. TCRdb reanalysed the 5' RACE reads using MiXCR and keeps one entry per CDR3 protein. The table has fewer than 650,000 distinct CDR3 sequences, 15% to 20% seen once. What was sequenced was PBMCs or a T cell subset sorted from them (not recorded which). The receptor source for this set is an adult woman who had mild COVID-19 (a few samples of this study predate the infection). Cell type and time point are not known.

A few counts support this clonotype. The J gene is TRBJ1-2, the V gene TRBV12-3 or TRBV12-4; D gene unclear. V lost 6 bases and J 4 bases, leaving 15 bases between the germline ends. The CDR3 extends over 14 amino acids. The DNA for the CDR3 is TGTGCCAGCAGCCGGGAGGGAGGGCCCTATGGCTACACCTTC. It encodes CASSREGGPYGYTF.

CDR3 bases: TGTGCCAGCAGAGCGGGAGGAGCTAGCAATGAGCAGTTCTTC. Translation gives CASRAGGASNEQFF. This sequence joins TRBV6-6 and TRBJ2-1; 9 bases match TRBD2. The CDR3 is 14 residues long. Germline V gene sequence: CDR1 MNHNY, CDR2 SVGAGI (reference sequence). V lost 6 bases, J lost 6 bases, and 6 bases stayed unmatched.

This clonotype was recorded a few times. One junction end disagrees with the germline gene, perhaps due to a read error. The gene calls are TRBV7-9 and TRBJ2-7, with D unclear. Germline V gene data show CDR1 as SEHNR and CDR2 as FQNEAQ (reference sequence). The CDR3 consists of 13 residues. The CDR3 protein is CLSSGQSSYEQYF. Written as DNA, the CDR3 is TGCTTATCATCCGGGCAGAGCTCCTACGAGCAGTACTTC.

The chain recombines TRBV29-1 with TRBJ1-1; 10 bases fit TRBD1. CDR3 length: 14 residues. V dropped 4 bases and J dropped 6; count of bases not matched to a gene: 8. Germline-derived CDR1 and CDR2 are SQVTM and ANQGSEA. In DNA, the CDR3 is TGCAGCGTTGCCCTGCGACAGGGGGCCTCTGAAGCTTTCTTT. Amino acid sequence: CSVALRQGASEAFF.

This sequence joins TRBV24-1 and TRBJ2-2; D assignment may be TRBD1 or TRBD2 (5 bases each). Trimming cost V 6 bases and J 3 bases, with 13 bases left between them. CDR1 KGHDR and CDR2 SFDVKD come from the germline V gene. This CDR3 region has 15 residues. The CDR3 is CATSRLGADTGELFF. DNA for the CDR3: TGTGCCACCAGTCGTCTCGGGGCTGACACCGGGGAGCTGTTTTTT.

This chain joins TRBV5-4 and TRBJ1-2, with D tentatively TRBD1 (5 bases). V was pared by 5 bases and J by 4 bases, with 12 bases between. This CDR3 comprises 13 residues. The V gene's germline CDR1 is SGHNT and CDR2 YYREEE (reference sequence). The CDR3 here is CASRGRSPYGYTF. The CDR3 DNA reads as TGTGCCAGCAGGGGACGGAGCCCCTATGGCTACACCTTC.

This clonotype was seen only a few times. The J gene is TRBJ2-5, the V gene TRBV19, with TRBD1 as a possible D gene (5 bases). This CDR3 is 13 amino acids long. The germline V gene encodes CDR1 LNHDA and CDR2 SQIVND (reference sequence). V dropped 5 bases and J dropped 0 bases, with 7 bases sitting between them. In DNA form, the CDR3 reads TGTGCCAGTAGTTCGACAGACCAAGAGACCCAGTACTTC. As protein: CASSSTDQETQYF.

The rearrangement joins TRBV4-1 to TRBJ1-4, with a possible D match to TRBD1 (6 bases). CDR3 size: 16 residues. V gave up 3 bases and J gave up 1 base, with 12 bases separating them. Germline-derived CDR1 and CDR2 are MGHRA and YSYEKL. The chain's CDR3 is CASSHGTGLTNEKLFF. The CDR3 nucleotides read TGCGCCAGCAGCCACGGTACAGGGTTAACTAATGAAAAACTGTTTTTT.

This chain links TRBV5-6 with TRBJ2-3; 10 nucleotides align to TRBD1. The length of the CDR3 is 16 residues. Germline V gene data show CDR1 as SGHDT and CDR2 as YYEEEE. V lost 5 bases to trimming and J lost 2 bases; unmatched junction nucleotides: 8. In DNA form, the CDR3 reads TGTGCCAGCAGTTGGGACAGGGGCTTACCCACAGATACGCAGTATTTT. Translation gives CASSWDRGLPTDTQYF.

V is TRBV5-1 and J is TRBJ2-1; D is possibly TRBD1 (6 bases). This CDR3 is built from 14 residues. Trimming removed 0 bases at V and 4 bases at J, with 8 bases between. CDR1 and CDR2 (germline): SGHRS, YFSETQ. This CDR3 reads CASSLVGAYNEQFF. The CDR3, as DNA: TGCGCCAGCAGCTTGGTGGGGGCATACAATGAGCAGTTCTTC.

This clonotype was observed once. The CDR3 is CASSPNHNYGYTF. The CDR3 DNA is TGTGCCAGCAGCCCGAACCATAACTATGGCTACACCTTC. This chain connects TRBV2 to TRBJ1-2; no firm D call. This CDR3 has 13 residues. Looked up from germline, CDR1 is SNHLY and CDR2 is FYNNEI. Trimming cost V 6 bases and J 1 base, with 9 bases left between them.

The V gene is TRBV7-8, the J gene TRBJ2-1; TRBD2 aligns across 14 bases. CDR1 and CDR2 (germline): SGHVS, FQNEAQ. This CDR3 comprises 15 residues. J lost 8 bases, V lost 4 bases, and 4 bases had no gene match. This CDR3 is CASSSPGLAGDEQFF. CDR3 in DNA: TGTGCCAGCAGCTCACCGGGACTAGCGGGGGATGAGCAGTTCTTC.

This clonotype was seen many times. The chain couples TRBV7-2 to TRBJ2-2, with TRBD1 identical over 9 bases. The CDR3 contains 15 residues. Germline V CDR1 and CDR2: SGHTA, FQGNSA. V dropped 4 bases and J dropped 7; count of bases not matched to a gene: 7. The CDR3 reads CASSSQGARGGELFF. The CDR3 nucleotides are TGTGCCAGCAGCTCACAGGGGGCGCGAGGCGGGGAGCTGTTTTTT.

The chain links TRBV5-5 to TRBJ1-5, with D possibly being TRBD1 (5 bases). Trimming removed 4 bases from V and 7 bases from J, with 18 bases in between. Germline-derived CDR1 and CDR2 are SGHKS and YYEKEE (reference sequence). The CDR3 sequence is 15 residues long. For the CDR3, the DNA is TGTGCCAGCAGCCCGGGGCTTGAGGGGCCCCAGCCCCAGCATTTT. It yields the protein CASSPGLEGPQPQHF. Together with reference TRBV5-5 and TRBJ1-5, the CDR3 gives the full variable domain: DAGVTQSPTHLIKTRGQQVTLRCSPISGHKSVSWYQQVLGQGPQFIFQYYEKEERGRGNFPDRFSARQFPNYSSELNVNALLLGDSALYLCASSPGLEGPQPQHFGDGTRLSIL.

The chain couples TRBV6-5 to TRBJ2-5, with a weak D call TRBD2 (6 bases). Trimming cost V 2 bases and J 2 bases, with 6 bases left between them. Germline V gene data show CDR1 as MNHEY and CDR2 as SVGAGI. The CDR3 runs 13 residues. DNA of the CDR3: TGTGCCAGCAGTTACGCGGGGCAAGAGACCCAGTACTTC. Encoded protein: CASSYAGQETQYF.

This clonotype was picked up many times. V usage is TRBV12-3 or TRBV12-4 and J usage is TRBJ2-3; D perhaps matches TRBD2 (6 bases). This CDR3 contains 15 residues. V lost 7 bases and J lost 6, with 20 bases in between. The CDR3 spells CASTIWAGSGDTQYF. The DNA for the CDR3 is TGTGCCAGCACCATATGGGCGGGATCGGGGGATACGCAGTATTTT.

J is TRBJ2-1 and V is TRBV7-2; 14 nucleotides agree with TRBD2. V trimming: 5 bases; J trimming: 9 bases; junction bases outside the gene matches: 9. The CDR3 is made up of 16 amino acids. CDR1 and CDR2 from the germline V gene are SGHTA and FQGNSA. The CDR3 DNA is TGTGCCAGCAGCGCGCCGGGACTAGCGGGAGTAGGTGAGCAGTTCTTC. It is translated as CASSAPGLAGVGEQFF.

The chain is built from TRBV27 and TRBJ1-5, with 7 bases matching TRBD1. After removal of 6 bases from V and 2 bases from J, the junction contained 7 bases not matched to a gene. The CDR3 loop spans 15 amino acids. The germline gives CDR1 MNHEY, CDR2 SMNVEV (reference sequence). Here the CDR3 DNA reads TGTGCCAGCAGCGAGGACAGGTCGGGCAATCAGCCCCAGCATTTT. As protein: CASSEDRSGNQPQHF.